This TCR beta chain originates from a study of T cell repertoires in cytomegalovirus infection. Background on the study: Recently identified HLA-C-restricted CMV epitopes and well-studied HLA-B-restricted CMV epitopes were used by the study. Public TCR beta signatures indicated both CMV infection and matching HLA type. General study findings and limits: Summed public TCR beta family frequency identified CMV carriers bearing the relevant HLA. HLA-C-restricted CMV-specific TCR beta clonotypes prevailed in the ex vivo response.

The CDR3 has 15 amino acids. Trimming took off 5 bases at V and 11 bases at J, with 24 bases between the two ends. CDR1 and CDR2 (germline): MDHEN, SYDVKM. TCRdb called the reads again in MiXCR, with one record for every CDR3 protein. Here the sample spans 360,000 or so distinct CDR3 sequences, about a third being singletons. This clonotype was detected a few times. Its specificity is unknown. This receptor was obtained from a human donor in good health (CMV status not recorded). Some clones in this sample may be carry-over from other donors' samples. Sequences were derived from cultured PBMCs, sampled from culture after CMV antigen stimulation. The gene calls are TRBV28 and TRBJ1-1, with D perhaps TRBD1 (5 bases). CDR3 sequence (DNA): TGTGCCAGCAGTCCCTCATCCCCCCAACCAGGGACGGCTTTCTTT. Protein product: CASSPSSPQPGTAFF.